Below, one T cell receptor beta chain is given with its context. The sample belongs to a study of control samples from healthy donors and cancer patients. J was trimmed by 3 bases and V by 6 bases; bases with no gene match: 1. CDR1 is MNHEY and CDR2 is SVGAGI in the germline V gene. The CDR3 consists of 14 residues. Using immunoSEQ multiplex PCR, the repertoire was profiled, and TCRdb retains in-frame clones only, with some absent. The sample lists about 98,000 clones, around 80% seen once, with about 10% in the top ten. The chain joins TRBV6-5 to TRBJ1-4; TRBD1 matches 10 bases. Sequencing used blood. This TCR came from a woman aged 25 to 39 in good health. The CDR3 spells CASRDRGANEKLFF. The CDR3, as DNA: TGTGCCAGCAGGGACAGGGGGGCTAATGAAAAACTGTTTTTT.